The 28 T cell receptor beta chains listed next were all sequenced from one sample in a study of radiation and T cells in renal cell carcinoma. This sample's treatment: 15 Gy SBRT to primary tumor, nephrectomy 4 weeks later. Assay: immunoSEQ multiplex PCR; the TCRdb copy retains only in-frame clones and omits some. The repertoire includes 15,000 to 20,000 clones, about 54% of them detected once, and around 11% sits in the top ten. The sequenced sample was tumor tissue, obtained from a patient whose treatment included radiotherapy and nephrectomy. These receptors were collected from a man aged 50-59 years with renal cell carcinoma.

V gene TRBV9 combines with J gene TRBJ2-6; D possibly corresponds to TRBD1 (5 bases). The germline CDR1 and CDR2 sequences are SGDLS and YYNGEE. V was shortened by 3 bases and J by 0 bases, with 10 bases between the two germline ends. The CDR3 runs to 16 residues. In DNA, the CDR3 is TGTGCCAGCAGCGAATCAGGGTTCTCTGGGGCCAACGTCCTGACTTTC. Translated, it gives CASSESGFSGANVLTF. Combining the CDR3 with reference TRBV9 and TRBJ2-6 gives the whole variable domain DSGVTQTPKHLITATGQRVTLRCSPRSGDLSVYWYQQSLDQGLQFLIQYYNGEERAKGNILERFSAQQFPDLHSELNLSSLELGDSALYFCASSESGFSGANVLTFGAGSRLTVL.

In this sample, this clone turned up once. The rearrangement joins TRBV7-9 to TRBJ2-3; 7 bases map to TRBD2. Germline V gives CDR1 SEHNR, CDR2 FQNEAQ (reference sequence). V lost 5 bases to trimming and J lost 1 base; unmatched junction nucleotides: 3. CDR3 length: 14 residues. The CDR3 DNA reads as TGTGCCAGCAGCACTAGCGAGCGCACAGATACGCAGTATTTT. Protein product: CASSTSERTDTQYF.

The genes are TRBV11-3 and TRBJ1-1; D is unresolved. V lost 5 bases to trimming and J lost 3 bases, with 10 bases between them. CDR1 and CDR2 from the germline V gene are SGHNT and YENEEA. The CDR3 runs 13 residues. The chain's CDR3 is CASSNRDHTEAFF. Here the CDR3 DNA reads TGTGCCAGCAGCAACCGGGATCACACTGAAGCTTTCTTT.

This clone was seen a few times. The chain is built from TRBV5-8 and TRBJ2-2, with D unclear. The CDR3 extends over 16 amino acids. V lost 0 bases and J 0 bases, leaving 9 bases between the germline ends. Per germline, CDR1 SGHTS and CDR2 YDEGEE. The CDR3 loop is CASSLAVTANTGELFF. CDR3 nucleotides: TGTGCCAGCAGCTTGGCAGTGACGGCGAACACCGGGGAGCTGTTTTTT.

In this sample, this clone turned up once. The CDR3 spells CASSQDRAGIFGANVLTF. Here the CDR3 DNA reads TGCGCCAGCAGCCAAGACCGGGCGGGGATTTTTGGGGCCAACGTCCTGACTTTC. The chain combines TRBV4-3 with TRBJ2-6, with D perhaps matching TRBD2 (6 bases). Trimming cost V 0 bases and J 3 bases, with 15 bases left between them. The V gene's germline CDR1 is LGHNA and CDR2 YSLEER. The CDR3 runs to 18 residues.

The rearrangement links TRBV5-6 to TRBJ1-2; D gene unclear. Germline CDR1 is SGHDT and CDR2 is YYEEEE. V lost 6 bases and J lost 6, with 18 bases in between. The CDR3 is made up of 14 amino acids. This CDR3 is CASTSRATENGYTF. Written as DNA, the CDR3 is TGTGCCAGCACCTCCCGAGCGACTGAAAATGGCTACACCTTC.

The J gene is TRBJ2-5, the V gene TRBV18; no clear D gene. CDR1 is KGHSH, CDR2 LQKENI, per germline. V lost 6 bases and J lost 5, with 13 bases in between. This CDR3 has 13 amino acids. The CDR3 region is CASSTLPAETQYF. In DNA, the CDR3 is TGTGCCAGCTCGACTCTCCCGGCCGAGACCCAGTACTTC.

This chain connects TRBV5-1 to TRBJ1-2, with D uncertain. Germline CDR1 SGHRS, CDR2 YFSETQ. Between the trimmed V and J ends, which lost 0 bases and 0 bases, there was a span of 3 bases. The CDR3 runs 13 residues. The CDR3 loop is CASSLDANYGYTF. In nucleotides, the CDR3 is TGCGCCAGCAGCTTGGACGCTAACTATGGCTACACCTTC. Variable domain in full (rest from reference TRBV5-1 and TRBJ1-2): KAGVTQTPRYLIKTRGQQVTLSCSPISGHRSVSWYQQTPGQGLQFLFEYFSETQRNKGNFPGRFSGRQFSNSRSEMNVSTLELGDSALYLCASSLDANYGYTFGSGTRLTVV.

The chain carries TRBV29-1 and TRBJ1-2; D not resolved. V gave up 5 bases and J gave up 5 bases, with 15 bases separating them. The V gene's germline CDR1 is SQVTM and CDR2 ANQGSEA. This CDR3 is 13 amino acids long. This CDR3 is CSVSTARAYGYTF. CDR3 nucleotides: TGCAGCGTTTCAACAGCGAGGGCTTATGGCTACACCTTC.

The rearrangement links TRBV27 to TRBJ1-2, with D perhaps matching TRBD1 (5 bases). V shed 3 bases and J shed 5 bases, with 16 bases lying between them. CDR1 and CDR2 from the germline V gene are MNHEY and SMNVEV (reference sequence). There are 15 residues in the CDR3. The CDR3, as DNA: TGTGCCAGCAGTTTCTCGGTCACAGGTGGATATGGCTACACCTTC. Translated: CASSFSVTGGYGYTF.

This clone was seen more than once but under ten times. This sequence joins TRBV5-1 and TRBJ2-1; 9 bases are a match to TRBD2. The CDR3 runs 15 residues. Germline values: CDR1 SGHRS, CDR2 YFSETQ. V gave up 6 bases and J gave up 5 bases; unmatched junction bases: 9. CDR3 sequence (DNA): TGCGCCAGCACCTTAACCGGGACTAGCCACAATGAGCAGTTCTTC. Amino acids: CASTLTGTSHNEQFF. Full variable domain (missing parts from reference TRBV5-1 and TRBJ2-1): KAGVTQTPRYLIKTRGQQVTLSCSPISGHRSVSWYQQTPGQGLQFLFEYFSETQRNKGNFPGRFSGRQFSNSRSEMNVSTLELGDSALYLCASTLTGTSHNEQFFGPGTRLTVL.

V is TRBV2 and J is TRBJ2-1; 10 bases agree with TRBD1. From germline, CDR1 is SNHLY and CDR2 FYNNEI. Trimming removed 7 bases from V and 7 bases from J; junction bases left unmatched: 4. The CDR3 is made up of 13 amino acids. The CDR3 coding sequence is TGTGCCAGCATGGACAGGGGGATGAATGAGCAGTTCTTC. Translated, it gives CASMDRGMNEQFF.

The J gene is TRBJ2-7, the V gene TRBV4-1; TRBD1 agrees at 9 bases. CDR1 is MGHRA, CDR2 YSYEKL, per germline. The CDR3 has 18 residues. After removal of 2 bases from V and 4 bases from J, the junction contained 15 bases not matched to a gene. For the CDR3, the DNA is TGCGCCAGCAGCCAAACGGACAGGGGCTATCGTTCGACTTACGAGCAGTACTTC. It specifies CASSQTDRGYRSTYEQYF.

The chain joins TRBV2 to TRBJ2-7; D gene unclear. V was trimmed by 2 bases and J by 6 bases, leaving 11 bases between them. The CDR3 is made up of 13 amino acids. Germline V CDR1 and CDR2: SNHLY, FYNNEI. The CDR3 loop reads CASSEFLWVEQYF. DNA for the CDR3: TGTGCCAGCAGTGAATTTCTCTGGGTCGAGCAGTACTTC.

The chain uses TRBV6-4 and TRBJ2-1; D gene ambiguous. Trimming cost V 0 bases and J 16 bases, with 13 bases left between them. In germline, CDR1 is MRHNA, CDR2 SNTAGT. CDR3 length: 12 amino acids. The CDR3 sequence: CASSDSGPPEFF. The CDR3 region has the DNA TGTGCCAGCAGTGACTCCGGCCCACCCGAATTCTTC.

The CDR3 sequence: CASSIEAGGPQYF. The CDR3 bases are TGTGCCAGTAGTATTGAGGCGGGAGGTCCACAGTACTTC. The gene calls are TRBV19 and TRBJ2-5; the match to TRBD2 covers 8 bases. V shed 3 bases and J 11 bases; nucleotides not matched to a gene: 8. The CDR3 is made up of 13 amino acids. Germline CDR1 LNHDA, CDR2 SQIVND (reference sequence).

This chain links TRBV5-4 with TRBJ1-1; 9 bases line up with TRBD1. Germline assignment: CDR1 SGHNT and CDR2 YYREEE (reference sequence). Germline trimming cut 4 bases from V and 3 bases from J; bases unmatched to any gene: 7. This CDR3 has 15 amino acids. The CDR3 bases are TGTGCCAGCAGCCCCGGATGGACAGGGGACACTGAAGCTTTCTTT. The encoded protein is CASSPGWTGDTEAFF. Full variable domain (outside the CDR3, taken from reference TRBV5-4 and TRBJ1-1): ETGVTQSPTHLIKTRGQQVTLRCSSQSGHNTVSWYQQALGQGPQFIFQYYREEENGRGNFPPRFSGLQFPNYSSELNVNALELDDSALYLCASSPGWTGDTEAFFGQGTRLTVV.

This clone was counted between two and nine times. The CDR3 loop is CASSLGPRLAGVETQYF. The CDR3 bases are TGTGCCAGCAGCTTAGGCCCAAGGCTAGCGGGAGTAGAGACCCAGTACTTC. The chain recombines TRBV13 with TRBJ2-5; TRBD2 matches 10 bases. The CDR3 extends over 17 amino acids. J gave up 4 bases and V 0 bases, and 8 bases lay outside the gene matches. Germline V gene lookup returns CDR1 PRHDT and CDR2 FYEKMQ (reference sequence).

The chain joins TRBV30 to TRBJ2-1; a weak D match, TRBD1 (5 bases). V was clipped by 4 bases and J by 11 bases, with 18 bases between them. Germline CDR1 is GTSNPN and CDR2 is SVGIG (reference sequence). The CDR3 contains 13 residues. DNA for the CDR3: TGTGCCTGGACCACACTGACAGAGTCTAAGCAGTTCTTC. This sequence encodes CAWTTLTESKQFF.

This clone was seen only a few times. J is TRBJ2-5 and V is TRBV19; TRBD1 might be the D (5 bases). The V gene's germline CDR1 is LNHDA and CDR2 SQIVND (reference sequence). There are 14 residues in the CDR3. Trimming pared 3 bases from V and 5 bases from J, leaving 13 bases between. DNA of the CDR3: TGTGCCAGTAGTATTCGGCGGAAGGGGGAGACCCAGTACTTC. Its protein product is CASSIRRKGETQYF.

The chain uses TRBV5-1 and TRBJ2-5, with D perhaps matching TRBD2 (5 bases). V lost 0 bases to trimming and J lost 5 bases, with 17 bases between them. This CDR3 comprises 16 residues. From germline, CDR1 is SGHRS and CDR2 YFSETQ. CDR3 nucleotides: TGCGCCAGCAGCTTGGCCGTACGAGGAGGTGGGGAGACCCAGTACTTC. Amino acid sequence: CASSLAVRGGGETQYF.

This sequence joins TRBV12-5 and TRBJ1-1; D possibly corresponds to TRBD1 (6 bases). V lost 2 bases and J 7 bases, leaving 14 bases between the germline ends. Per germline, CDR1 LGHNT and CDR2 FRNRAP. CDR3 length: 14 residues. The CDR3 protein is CASGLQNRQDEAFF. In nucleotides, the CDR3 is TGTGCTAGTGGTTTGCAAAATAGACAGGATGAAGCTTTCTTT.

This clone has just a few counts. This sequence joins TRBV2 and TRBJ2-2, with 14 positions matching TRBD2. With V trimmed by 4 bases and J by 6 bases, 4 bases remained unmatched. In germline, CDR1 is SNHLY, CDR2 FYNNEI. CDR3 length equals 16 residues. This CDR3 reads CASSGGLAGAAGELFF. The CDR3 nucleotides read TGTGCCAGCAGTGGGGGACTAGCGGGAGCGGCCGGGGAGCTGTTTTTT.

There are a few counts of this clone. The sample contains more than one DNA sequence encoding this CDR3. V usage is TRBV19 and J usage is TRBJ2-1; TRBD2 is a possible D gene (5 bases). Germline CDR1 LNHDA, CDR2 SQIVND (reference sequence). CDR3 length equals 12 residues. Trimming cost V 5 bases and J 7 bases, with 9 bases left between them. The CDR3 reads CASSPGFNEQFF. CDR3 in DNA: TGTGCCAGTAGTCCGGGATTTAATGAGCAGTTCTTC.

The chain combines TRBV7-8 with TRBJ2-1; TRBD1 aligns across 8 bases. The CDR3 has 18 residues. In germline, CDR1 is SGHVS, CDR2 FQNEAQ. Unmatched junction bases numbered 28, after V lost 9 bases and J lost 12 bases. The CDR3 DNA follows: TGTGCCAGTTTTCCTTCGGGGGTTTCTTCGGACAGGGCGGTTTCGCAGTTCTTC. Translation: CASFPSGVSSDRAVSQFF.

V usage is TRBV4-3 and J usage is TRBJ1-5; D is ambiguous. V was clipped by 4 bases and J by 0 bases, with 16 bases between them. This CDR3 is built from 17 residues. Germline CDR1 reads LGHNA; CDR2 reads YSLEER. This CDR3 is CASSREAVGDSNQPQHF. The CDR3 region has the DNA TGCGCCAGCAGCCGTGAGGCGGTGGGCGATAGCAATCAGCCCCAGCATTTT.

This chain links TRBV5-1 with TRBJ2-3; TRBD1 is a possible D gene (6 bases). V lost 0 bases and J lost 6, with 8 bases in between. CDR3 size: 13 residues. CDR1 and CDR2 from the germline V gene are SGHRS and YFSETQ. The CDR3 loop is CASSLVGADTQYF. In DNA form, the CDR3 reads TGCGCCAGCAGCTTGGTGGGGGCCGATACGCAGTATTTT.

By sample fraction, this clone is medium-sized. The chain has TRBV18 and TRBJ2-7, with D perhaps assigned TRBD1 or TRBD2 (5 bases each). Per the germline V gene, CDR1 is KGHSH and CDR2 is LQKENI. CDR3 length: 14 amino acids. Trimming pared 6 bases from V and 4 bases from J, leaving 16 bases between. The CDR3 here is CASSRGASTYEQYF. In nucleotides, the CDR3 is TGTGCCAGCTCTCGGGGCGCGAGTACGTACGAGCAGTACTTC.